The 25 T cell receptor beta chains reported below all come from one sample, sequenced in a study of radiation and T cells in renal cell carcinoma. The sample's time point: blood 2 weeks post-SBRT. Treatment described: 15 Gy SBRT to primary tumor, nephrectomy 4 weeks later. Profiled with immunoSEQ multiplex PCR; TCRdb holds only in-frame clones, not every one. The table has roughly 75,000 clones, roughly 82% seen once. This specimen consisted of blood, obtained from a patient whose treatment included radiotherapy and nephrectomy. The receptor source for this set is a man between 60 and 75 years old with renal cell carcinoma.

CDR3 DNA sequence: TGTGCCAGCAGCCCCCAACTCCCCAGCTCCTACGAGCAGTACTTC. It specifies CASSPQLPSSYEQYF. V and J are TRBV5-4 and TRBJ2-7, with unresolved D. CDR3 length: 15 residues. The germline CDR1 and CDR2 sequences are SGHNT and YYREEE (reference sequence). Trimming left V 4 bases short and J 0 bases short, with 14 bases between.

The CDR3 sequence is CASSVSIAGSPDTQYF. The CDR3 bases are TGTGCCAGCAGCGTAAGTATAGCGGGATCTCCAGATACGCAGTATTTT. V and J are TRBV9 and TRBJ2-3, with 8 bases lining up with TRBD2. The V gene end was trimmed by 1 base and the J gene end by 4 bases; junction bases not matched to a gene: 8. Germline V gene sequence: CDR1 SGDLS, CDR2 YYNGEE. CDR3 length equals 16 residues.

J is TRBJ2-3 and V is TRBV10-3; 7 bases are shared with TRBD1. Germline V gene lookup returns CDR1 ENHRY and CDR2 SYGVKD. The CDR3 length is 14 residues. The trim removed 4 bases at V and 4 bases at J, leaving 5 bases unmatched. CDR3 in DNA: TGTGCCATCAGTGTTGGACAGGTAGCAGATACGCAGTATTTT. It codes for CAISVGQVADTQYF.

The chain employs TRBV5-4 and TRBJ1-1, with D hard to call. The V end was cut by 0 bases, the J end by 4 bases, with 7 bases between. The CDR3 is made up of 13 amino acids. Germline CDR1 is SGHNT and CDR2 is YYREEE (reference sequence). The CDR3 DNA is TGTGCCAGCAGCTTGGTGTCAGCCACTGAAGCTTTCTTT. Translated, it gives CASSLVSATEAFF.

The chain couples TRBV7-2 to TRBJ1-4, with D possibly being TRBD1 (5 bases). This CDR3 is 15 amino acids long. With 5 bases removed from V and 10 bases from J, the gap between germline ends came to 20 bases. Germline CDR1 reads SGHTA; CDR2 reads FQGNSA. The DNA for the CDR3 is TGTGCCAGCAGCGAAGGAGTCGGGGGGGAGGTAAAACTGTTTTTT. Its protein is CASSEGVGGEVKLFF.

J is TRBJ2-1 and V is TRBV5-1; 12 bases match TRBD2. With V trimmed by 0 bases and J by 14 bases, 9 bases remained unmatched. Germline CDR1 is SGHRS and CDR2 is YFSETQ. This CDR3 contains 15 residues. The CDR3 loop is CASSLAPSGRAEKFF. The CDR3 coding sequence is TGCGCCAGCAGCTTGGCGCCTAGCGGGAGGGCCGAGAAGTTCTTC.

For the CDR3, the DNA is TGTGCCAGCAGCCGAGCTGGGGGAACCTACGAGCAGTACTTC. Encoded protein: CASSRAGGTYEQYF. The chain is built from TRBV28 and TRBJ2-7; D tentatively reads TRBD1 or TRBD2 (5 bases each). V lost 6 bases and J 2 bases, leaving 14 bases between the germline ends. The germline gives CDR1 MDHEN, CDR2 SYDVKM. The CDR3 totals 14 residues.

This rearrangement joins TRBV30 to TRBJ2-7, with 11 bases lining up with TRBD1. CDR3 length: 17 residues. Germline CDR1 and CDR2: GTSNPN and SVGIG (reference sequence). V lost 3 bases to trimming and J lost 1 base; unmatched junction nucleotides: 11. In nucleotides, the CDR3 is TGTGCCTGGAGATTTACTACCGGGACAGGGGGATCCTACGAGCAGTACTTC. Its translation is CAWRFTTGTGGSYEQYF.

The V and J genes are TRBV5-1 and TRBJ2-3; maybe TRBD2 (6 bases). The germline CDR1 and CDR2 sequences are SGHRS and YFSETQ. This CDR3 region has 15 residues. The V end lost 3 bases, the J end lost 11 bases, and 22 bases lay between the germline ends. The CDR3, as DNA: TGCGCCAGCAGCTCCCTGGCCGGAGGGAATAGTGAGCAGTATTTT. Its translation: CASSSLAGGNSEQYF. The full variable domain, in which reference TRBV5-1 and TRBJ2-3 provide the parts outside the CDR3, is KAGVTQTPRYLIKTRGQQVTLSCSPISGHRSVSWYQQTPGQGLQFLFEYFSETQRNKGNFPGRFSGRQFSNSRSEMNVSTLELGDSALYLCASSSLAGGNSEQYFGPGTRLTVL.

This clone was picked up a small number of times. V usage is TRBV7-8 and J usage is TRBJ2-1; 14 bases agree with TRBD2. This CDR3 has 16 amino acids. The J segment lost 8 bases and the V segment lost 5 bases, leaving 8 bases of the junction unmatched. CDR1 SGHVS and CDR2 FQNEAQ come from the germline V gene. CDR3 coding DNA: TGTGCCAGCAGCCCCAATCGACTAGCGGGAGGGGATGAGCAGTTCTTC. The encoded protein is CASSPNRLAGGDEQFF. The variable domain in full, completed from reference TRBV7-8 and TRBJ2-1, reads GAGVSQSPRYKVAKRGQDVALRCDPISGHVSLFWYQQALGQGPEFLTYFQNEAQLDKSGLPSDRFFAERPEGSVSTLKIQRTQQEDSAVYLCASSPNRLAGGDEQFFGPGTRLTVL.

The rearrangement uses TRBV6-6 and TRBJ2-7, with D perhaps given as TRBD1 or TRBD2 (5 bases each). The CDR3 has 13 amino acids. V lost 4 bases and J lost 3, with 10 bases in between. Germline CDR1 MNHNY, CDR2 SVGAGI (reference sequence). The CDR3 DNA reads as TGTGCCAGCAGTTCGGGACGGAACTACGAGCAGTACTTC. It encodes CASSSGRNYEQYF.

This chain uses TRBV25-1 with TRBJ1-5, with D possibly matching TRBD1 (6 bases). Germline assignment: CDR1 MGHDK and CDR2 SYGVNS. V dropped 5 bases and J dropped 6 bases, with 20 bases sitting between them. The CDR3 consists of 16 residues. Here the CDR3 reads CASSPMGVGGGQPQHF. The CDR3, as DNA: TGTGCCAGCAGTCCTATGGGGGTGGGGGGCGGTCAGCCCCAGCATTTT.

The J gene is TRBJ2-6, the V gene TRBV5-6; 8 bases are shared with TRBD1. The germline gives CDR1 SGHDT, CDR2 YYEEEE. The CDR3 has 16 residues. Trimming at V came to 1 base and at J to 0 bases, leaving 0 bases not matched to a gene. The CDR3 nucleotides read TGTGCCAGCAGCTTGCAGGGGGCCTCTGGGGCCAACGTCCTGACTTTC. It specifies CASSLQGASGANVLTF.

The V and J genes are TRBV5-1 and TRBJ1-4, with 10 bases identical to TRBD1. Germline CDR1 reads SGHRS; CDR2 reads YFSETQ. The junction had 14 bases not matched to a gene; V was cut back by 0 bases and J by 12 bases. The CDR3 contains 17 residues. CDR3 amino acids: CASSLGNTDRGTAELFF. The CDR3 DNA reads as TGCGCCAGCAGCTTGGGAAATACGGACAGGGGGACCGCCGAACTGTTTTTT. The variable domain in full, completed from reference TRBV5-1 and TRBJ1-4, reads KAGVTQTPRYLIKTRGQQVTLSCSPISGHRSVSWYQQTPGQGLQFLFEYFSETQRNKGNFPGRFSGRQFSNSRSEMNVSTLELGDSALYLCASSLGNTDRGTAELFFGSGTQLSVL.

The CDR3 bases are TGTGCCAGTAGCCCAAGAACGAATGAGCAGTTCTTC. Translation: CASSPRTNEQFF. The chain is built from TRBV19 and TRBJ2-1; no reliable D call. V was trimmed by 6 bases and J by 7 bases, leaving 10 bases between them. The CDR3 has 12 residues. CDR1 is LNHDA, CDR2 SQIVND, per germline (reference sequence).

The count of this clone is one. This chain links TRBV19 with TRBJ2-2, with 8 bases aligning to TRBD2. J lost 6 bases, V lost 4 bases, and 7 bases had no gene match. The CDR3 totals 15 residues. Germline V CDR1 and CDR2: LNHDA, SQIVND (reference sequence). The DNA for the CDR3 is TGTGCCAGTAGTAGCGGGAGGATTTCTTCCGGGGAGCTGTTTTTT. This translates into CASSSGRISSGELFF.

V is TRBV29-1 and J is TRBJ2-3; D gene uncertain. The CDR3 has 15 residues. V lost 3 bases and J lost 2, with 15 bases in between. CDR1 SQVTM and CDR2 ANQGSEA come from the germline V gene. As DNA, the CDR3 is TGCAGCGTTGATTTGGCGAATAAGAACACAGATACGCAGTATTTT. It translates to CSVDLANKNTDTQYF.

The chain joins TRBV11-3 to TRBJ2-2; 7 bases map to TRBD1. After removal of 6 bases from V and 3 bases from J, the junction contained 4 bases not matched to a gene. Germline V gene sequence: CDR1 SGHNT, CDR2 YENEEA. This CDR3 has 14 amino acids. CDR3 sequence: CASSGQGDTGELFF. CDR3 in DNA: TGTGCCAGCAGTGGGCAGGGGGACACCGGGGAGCTGTTTTTT. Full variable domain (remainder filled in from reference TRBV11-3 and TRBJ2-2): EAGVVQSPRYKIIEKKQPVAFWCNPISGHNTLYWYLQNLGQGPELLIRYENEEAVDDSQLPKDRFSAERLKGVDSTLKIQPAELGDSAVYLCASSGQGDTGELFFGEGSRLTVL.

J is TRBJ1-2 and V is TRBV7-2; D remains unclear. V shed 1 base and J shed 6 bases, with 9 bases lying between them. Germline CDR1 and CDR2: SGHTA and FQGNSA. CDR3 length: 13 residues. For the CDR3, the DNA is TGTGCCAGCAGCTTAGGCTGGGGAGATGGCTACACCTTC. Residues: CASSLGWGDGYTF.

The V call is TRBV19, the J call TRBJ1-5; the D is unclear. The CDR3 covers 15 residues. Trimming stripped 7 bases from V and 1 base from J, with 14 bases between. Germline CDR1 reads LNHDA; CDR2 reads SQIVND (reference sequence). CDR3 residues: CASNVYGGSNQPQHF. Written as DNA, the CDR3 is TGTGCCAGTAATGTATACGGTGGAAGCAATCAGCCCCAGCATTTT. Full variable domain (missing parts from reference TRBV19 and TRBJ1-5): DGGITQSPKYLFRKEGQNVTLSCEQNLNHDAMYWYRQDPGQGLRLIYYSQIVNDFQKGDIAEGYSVSREKKESFPLTVTSAQKNPTAFYLCASNVYGGSNQPQHFGDGTRLSIL.

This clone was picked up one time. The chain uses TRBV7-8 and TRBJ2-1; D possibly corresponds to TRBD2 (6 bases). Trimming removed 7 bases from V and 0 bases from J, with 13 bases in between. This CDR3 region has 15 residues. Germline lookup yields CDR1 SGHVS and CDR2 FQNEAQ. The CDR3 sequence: CASNSAAGSYNEQFF. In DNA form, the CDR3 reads TGTGCCAGCAACTCTGCAGCGGGCTCCTACAATGAGCAGTTCTTC. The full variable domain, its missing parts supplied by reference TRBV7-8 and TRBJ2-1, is GAGVSQSPRYKVAKRGQDVALRCDPISGHVSLFWYQQALGQGPEFLTYFQNEAQLDKSGLPSDRFFAERPEGSVSTLKIQRTQQEDSAVYLCASNSAAGSYNEQFFGPGTRLTVL.

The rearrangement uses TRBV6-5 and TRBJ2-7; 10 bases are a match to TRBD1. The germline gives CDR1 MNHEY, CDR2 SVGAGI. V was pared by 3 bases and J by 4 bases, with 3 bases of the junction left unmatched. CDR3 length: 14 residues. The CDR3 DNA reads TGTGCCAGCAGTTATCGGACAGGGGGTTACGAGCAGTACTTC. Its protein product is CASSYRTGGYEQYF.

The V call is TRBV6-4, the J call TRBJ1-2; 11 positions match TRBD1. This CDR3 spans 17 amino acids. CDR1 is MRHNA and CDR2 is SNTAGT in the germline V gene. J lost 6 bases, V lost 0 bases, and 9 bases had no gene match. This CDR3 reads CASSDSVTGTGGDGYTF. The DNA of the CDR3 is TGTGCCAGCAGTGACTCTGTAACCGGGACAGGGGGTGATGGCTACACCTTC.

The CDR3 is CASSRGPYYEQYF. The CDR3 DNA sequence: TGTGCCAGCAGCCGGGGGCCTTACTACGAGCAGTACTTC. The V gene is TRBV5-4, the J gene TRBJ2-7; either TRBD1 or TRBD2 may supply D (6 bases each). Germline V lookup: CDR1 SGHNT, CDR2 YYREEE (reference sequence). The length of the CDR3 is 13 residues. With 4 bases removed from V and 3 bases from J, the gap between germline ends came to 11 bases.

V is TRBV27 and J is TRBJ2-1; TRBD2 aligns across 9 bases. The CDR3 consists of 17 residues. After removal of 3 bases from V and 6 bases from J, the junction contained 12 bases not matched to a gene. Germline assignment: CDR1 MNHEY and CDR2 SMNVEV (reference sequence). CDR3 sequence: CASSFSPPGLASNEQFF. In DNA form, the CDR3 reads TGTGCCAGCAGTTTTTCCCCCCCGGGACTAGCATCCAATGAGCAGTTCTTC.